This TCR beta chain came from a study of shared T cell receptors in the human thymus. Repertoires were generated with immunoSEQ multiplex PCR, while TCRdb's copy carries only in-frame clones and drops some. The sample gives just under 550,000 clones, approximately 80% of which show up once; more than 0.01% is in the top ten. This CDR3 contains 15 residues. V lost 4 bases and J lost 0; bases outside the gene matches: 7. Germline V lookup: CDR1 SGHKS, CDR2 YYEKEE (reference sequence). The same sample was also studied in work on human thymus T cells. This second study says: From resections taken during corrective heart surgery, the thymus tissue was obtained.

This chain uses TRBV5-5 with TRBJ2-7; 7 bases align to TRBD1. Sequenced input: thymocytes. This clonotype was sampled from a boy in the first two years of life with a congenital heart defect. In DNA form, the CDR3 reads TGTGCCAGCAGCCCGAAGACAGGGAGCTCCTACGAGCAGTACTTC. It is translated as CASSPKTGSSYEQYF.